This TCR beta chain was recovered during a study of cytotoxic CD8 clonotypes in ibrutinib-treated CLL. Notes on the study in general: At baseline, clonality was higher than in age-matched healthy donors and correlated with CD8+ counts.

Profiling relied on immunoSEQ multiplex PCR, and the TCRdb table lists in-frame clones only, not all of them. Of 150,000 or so clones listed, around 81% were seen once; the top ten hold approximately 7.6%. This clone was seen a handful of times. No antigen is known for it. Germline lookup yields CDR1 SGHNT and CDR2 YYREEE (reference sequence). V gave up 5 bases and J gave up 9 bases; unmatched junction bases: 9. This CDR3 is 15 amino acids long. The clonotype originates from a human donor with chronic lymphocytic leukemia. This rearrangement joins TRBV5-4 to TRBJ1-6; 9 nucleotides line up with TRBD1. This specimen was PBMCs, taken after 36 months of ibrutinib treatment. For the CDR3, the DNA is TGTGCCAGCAGTTCAACAGGGGGCGGCGGTTCACCCCTCCACTTT. This translates into CASSSTGGGGSPLHF.